The 9 T cell receptor beta chains listed next were all sequenced from one sample in a study of T-cell memory formation after mild COVID-19. TCRdb re-derived calls from the 5' RACE reads in MiXCR, one entry per CDR3 protein. The sample includes around 300,000 distinct CDR3 sequences, approximately 18% of them seen just once. Sequencing was done on a sample of PBMCs or a T cell subset sorted from them (not recorded which). Receptor source: a man between 18 and 29 years old who had mild COVID-19 (a few samples of this study predate the infection). Cell type and time point are not known.

This chain joins TRBV14 and TRBJ2-7; D gene uncertain. Germline V gene sequence: CDR1 SGHDN, CDR2 FVKESK. V was trimmed by 0 bases and J by 6 bases, leaving 12 bases between them. The CDR3 has 14 amino acids. The CDR3 protein is CASSQEISAGEQYF. The CDR3 nucleotides are TGTGCCAGCAGCCAAGAAATATCGGCCGGCGAGCAGTACTTC.

This rearrangement joins TRBV7-3 to TRBJ2-3; D gene ambiguous. The CDR3 contains 14 residues. Trimming took 1 base from V and 1 from J, leaving 6 bases between them. CDR1 is SGHTA, CDR2 FQGTGA, per germline. In DNA, the CDR3 is TGTGCCAGCAGCTTAATGCTAGGCACAGATACGCAGTATTTT. Its translation is CASSLMLGTDTQYF.

This clonotype showed up many times. The rearrangement joins TRBV7-2 to TRBJ2-3, with no clear D. The CDR3 has 14 amino acids. Trimming cost V 3 bases and J 2 bases, with 9 bases left between them. Germline CDR1 is SGHTA and CDR2 is FQGNSA. The CDR3 DNA follows: TGTGCCAGCAGCTTCGGTTATTACACAGATACGCAGTATTTT. Translating it yields CASSFGYYTDTQYF.

The chain is built from TRBV12-3 or TRBV12-4 and TRBJ2-1; D perhaps matches TRBD1 (6 bases). This CDR3 comprises 14 residues. Between the trimmed V and J ends, which lost 5 bases and 9 bases, there was a span of 17 bases. The CDR3 here is CASSTQGPLSEQFF. The CDR3 nucleotides are TGTGCCAGCAGTACACAGGGCCCCTTAAGTGAGCAGTTCTTC.

The V and J genes are TRBV7-3 and TRBJ2-3, with a tentative D call TRBD1 (5 bases). CDR1 is SGHTA and CDR2 is FQGTGA in the germline V gene. V was cut by 3 bases and J by 1 base, with 8 bases left in between. The length of the CDR3 is 14 residues. The CDR3 sequence: CASSFSRGTDTQYF. In nucleotides, the CDR3 is TGTGCCAGCAGCTTTTCCAGGGGCACAGATACGCAGTATTTT. Based on the CDR3 plus reference TRBV7-3 and TRBJ2-3, the full variable domain is GAGVSQTPSNKVTEKGKYVELRCDPISGHTALYWYRQSLGQGPEFLIYFQGTGAADDSGLPNDRFFAVRPEGSVSTLKIQRTERGDSAVYLCASSFSRGTDTQYFGPGTRLTVL.

The chain carries TRBV6-5 and TRBJ1-5, with D hard to call. V lost 4 bases and J 4 bases, leaving 8 bases between the germline ends. This CDR3 is built from 13 residues. Germline values: CDR1 MNHEY, CDR2 SVGAGI. The CDR3 here is CASSSKGNQPQHF. For the CDR3, the DNA is TGTGCCAGCAGTTCTAAAGGGAATCAGCCCCAGCATTTT.

This clonotype was counted between two and nine times. The rearrangement joins TRBV7-3 to TRBJ2-7; 12 bases agree with TRBD2. This CDR3 spans 14 amino acids. Germline V gene lookup returns CDR1 SGHTA and CDR2 FQGTGA. Unmatched junction bases numbered 7, after V lost 4 bases and J lost 9 bases. The CDR3 nucleotides are TGTGCCAGCAGCTCCGGGACTAGCGGGTGGCCGCAGTACTTC. Protein product: CASSSGTSGWPQYF. The full variable domain, with the rest looked up from reference TRBV7-3 and TRBJ2-7, is GAGVSQTPSNKVTEKGKYVELRCDPISGHTALYWYRQSLGQGPEFLIYFQGTGAADDSGLPNDRFFAVRPEGSVSTLKIQRTERGDSAVYLCASSSGTSGWPQYFGPGTRLTVT.

The chain recombines TRBV29-1 with TRBJ1-2; D perhaps matches TRBD1 (5 bases). The CDR3 totals 13 residues. V was shortened by 6 bases and J by 4 bases, with 15 bases between the two germline ends. The germline CDR1 and CDR2 sequences are SQVTM and ANQGSEA. The CDR3 DNA follows: TGCAGCGTGGGGGGACTCCCGAGCTATGGCTACACCTTC. It is translated as CSVGGLPSYGYTF.

This chain connects TRBV29-1 to TRBJ1-1; D is perhaps TRBD1 (5 bases). The CDR3 length is 12 residues. CDR1 and CDR2 (germline): SQVTM, ANQGSEA. The V and J ends lost 3 bases and 3 bases respectively, with 8 bases between them. The CDR3 loop reads CSVDRAYTEAFF. The CDR3, as DNA: TGCAGCGTTGACAGGGCCTACACTGAAGCTTTCTTT.